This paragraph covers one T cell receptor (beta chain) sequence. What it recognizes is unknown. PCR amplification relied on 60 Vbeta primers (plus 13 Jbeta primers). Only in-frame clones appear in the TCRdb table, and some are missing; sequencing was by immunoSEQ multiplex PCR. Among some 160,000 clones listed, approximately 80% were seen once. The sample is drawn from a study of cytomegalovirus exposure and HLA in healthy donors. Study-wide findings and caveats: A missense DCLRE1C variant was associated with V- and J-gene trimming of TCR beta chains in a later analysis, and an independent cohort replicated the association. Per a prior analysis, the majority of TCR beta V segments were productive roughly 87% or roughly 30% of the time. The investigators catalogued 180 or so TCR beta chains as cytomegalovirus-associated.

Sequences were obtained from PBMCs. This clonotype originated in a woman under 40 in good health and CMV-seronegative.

CDR3 amino acids: CSVEDRISGGAAETQYF. The CDR3 nucleotides read TGCAGCGTTGAAGATAGGATTAGCGGGGGGGCCGCGGAGACCCAGTACTTC. The chain joins TRBV29-1 to TRBJ2-5, with 11 nucleotides matching TRBD2. The trim removed 0 bases at V and 5 bases at J, leaving 11 bases unmatched. CDR1 is SQVTM, CDR2 ANQGSEA, per germline. The CDR3 is 17 amino acids.